This T cell receptor (beta chain) was identified in a study of control samples from healthy donors and cancer patients. This clone was picked up one time. The CDR3 is 14 amino acids. V dropped 1 base and J dropped 6 bases, with 12 bases sitting between them. The V gene's germline CDR1 is KGHSH and CDR2 LQKENI. Some clones are missing from TCRdb's copy, which holds only in-frame ones; the method was immunoSEQ multiplex PCR. The table has 80,000 to 100,000 clones, 80% to 95% seen once. Input material: blood. The J gene is TRBJ1-2, the V gene TRBV18, with D hard to call. The source of this sequence is a human donor in good health. The donor label of this sample is uncertain. CDR3 in amino acids: CASSPQFPKDGYTF. CDR3 bases: TGTGCCAGCTCACCACAGTTTCCCAAGGATGGCTACACCTTC.